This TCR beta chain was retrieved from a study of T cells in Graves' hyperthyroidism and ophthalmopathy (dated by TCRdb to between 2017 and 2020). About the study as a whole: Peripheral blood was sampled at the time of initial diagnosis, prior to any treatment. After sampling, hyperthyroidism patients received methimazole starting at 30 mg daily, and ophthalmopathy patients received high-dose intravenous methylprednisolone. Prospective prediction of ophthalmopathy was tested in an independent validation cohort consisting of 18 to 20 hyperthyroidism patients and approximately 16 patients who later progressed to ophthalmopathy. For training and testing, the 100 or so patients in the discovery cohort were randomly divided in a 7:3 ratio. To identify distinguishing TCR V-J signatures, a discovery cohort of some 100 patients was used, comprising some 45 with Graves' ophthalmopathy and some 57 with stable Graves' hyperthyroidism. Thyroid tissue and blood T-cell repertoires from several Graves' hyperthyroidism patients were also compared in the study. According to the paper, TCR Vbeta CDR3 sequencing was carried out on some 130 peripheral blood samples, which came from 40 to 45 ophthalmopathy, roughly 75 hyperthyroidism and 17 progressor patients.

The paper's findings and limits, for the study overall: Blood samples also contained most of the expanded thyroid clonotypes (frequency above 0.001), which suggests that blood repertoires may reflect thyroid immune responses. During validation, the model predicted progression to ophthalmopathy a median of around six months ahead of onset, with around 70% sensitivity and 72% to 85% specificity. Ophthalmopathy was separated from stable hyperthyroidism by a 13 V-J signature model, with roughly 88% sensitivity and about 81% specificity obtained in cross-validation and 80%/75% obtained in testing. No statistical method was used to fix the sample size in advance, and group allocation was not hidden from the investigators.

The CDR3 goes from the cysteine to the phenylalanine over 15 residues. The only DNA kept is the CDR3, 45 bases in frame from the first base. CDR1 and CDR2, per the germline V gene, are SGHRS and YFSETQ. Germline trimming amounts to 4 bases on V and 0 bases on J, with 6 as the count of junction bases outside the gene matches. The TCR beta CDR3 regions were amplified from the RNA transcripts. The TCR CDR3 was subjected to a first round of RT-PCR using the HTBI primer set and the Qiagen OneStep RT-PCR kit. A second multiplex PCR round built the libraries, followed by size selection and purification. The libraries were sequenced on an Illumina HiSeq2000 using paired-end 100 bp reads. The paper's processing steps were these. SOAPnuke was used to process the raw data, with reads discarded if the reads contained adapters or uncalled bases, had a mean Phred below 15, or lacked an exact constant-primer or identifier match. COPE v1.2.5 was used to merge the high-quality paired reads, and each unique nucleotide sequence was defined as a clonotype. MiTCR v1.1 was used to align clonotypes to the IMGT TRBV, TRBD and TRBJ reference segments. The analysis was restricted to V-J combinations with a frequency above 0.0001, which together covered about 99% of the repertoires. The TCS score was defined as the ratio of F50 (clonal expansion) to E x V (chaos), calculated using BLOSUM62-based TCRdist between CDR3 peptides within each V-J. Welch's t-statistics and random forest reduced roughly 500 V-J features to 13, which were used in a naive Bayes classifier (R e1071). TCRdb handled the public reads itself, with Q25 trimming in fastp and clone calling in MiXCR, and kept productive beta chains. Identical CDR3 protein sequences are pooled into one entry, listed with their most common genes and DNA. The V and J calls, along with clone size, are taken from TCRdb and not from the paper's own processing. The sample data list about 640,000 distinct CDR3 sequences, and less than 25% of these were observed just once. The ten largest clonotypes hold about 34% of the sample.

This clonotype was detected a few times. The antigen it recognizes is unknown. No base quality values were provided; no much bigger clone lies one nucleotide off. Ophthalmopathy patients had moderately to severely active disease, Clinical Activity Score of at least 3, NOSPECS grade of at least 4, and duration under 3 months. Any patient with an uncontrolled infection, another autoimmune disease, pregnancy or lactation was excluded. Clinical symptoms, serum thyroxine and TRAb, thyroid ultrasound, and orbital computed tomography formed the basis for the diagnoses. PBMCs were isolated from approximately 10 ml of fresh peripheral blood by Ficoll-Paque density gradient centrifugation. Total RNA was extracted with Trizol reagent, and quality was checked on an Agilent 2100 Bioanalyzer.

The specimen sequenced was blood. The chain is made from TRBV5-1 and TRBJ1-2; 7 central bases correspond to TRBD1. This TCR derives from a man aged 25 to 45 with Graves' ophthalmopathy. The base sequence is TGCGCCAGCAGCCCGGGACAGCCCTCTAACTATGGCTACACCTTC. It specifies CASSPGQPSNYGYTF.